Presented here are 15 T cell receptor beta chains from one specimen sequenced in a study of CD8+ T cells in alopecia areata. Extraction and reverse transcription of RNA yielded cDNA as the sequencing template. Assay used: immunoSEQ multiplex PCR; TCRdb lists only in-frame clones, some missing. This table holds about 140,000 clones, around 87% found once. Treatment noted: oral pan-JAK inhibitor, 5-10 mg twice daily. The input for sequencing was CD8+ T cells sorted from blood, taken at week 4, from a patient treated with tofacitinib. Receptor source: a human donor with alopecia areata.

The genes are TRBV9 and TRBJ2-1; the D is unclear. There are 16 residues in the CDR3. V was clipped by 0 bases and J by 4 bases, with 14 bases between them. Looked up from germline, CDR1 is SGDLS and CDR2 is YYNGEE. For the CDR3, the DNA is TGTGCCAGCAGCGTAGAGGAACCAAGGATATACAATGAGCAGTTCTTC. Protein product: CASSVEEPRIYNEQFF.

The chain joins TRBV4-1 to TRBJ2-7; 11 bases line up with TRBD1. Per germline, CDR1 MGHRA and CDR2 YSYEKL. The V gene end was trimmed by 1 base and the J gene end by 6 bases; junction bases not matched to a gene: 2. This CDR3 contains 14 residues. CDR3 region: CASSQADRGPEQYF. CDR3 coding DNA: TGCGCCAGCAGCCAAGCGGACAGGGGGCCCGAGCAGTACTTC.

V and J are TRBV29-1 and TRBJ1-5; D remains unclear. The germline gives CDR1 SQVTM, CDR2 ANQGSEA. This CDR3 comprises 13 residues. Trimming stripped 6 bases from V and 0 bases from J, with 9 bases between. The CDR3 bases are TGCAGCGTAGGTCAGGATAGCAATCAGCCCCAGCATTTT. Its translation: CSVGQDSNQPQHF.

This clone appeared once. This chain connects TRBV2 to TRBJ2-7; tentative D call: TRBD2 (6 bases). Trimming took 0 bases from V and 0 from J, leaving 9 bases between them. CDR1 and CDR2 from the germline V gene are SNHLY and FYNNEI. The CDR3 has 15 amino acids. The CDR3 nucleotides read TGTGCCAGCAGTGAAGCCAACGGGAGCTCCTACGAGCAGTACTTC. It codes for CASSEANGSSYEQYF. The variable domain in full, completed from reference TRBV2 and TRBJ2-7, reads EPEVTQTPSHQVTQMGQEVILRCVPISNHLYFYWYRQILGQKVEFLVSFYNNEISEKSEIFDDQFSVERPDGSNFTLKIRSTKLEDSAMYFCASSEANGSSYEQYFGPGTRLTVT.

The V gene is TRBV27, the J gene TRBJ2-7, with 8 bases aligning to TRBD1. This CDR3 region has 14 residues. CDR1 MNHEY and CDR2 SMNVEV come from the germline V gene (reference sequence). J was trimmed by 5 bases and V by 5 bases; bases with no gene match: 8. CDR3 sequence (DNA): TGTGCCAGCAGTAATACCGGGACAGGAAACGAGCAGTACTTC. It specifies CASSNTGTGNEQYF.

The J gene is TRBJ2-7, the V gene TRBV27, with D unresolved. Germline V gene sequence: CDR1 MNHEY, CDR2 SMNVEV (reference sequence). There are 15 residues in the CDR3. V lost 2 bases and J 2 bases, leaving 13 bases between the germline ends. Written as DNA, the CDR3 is TGTGCCAGCAGTTTAGGATCAGGCAACACCTACGAGCAGTACTTC. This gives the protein CASSLGSGNTYEQYF.

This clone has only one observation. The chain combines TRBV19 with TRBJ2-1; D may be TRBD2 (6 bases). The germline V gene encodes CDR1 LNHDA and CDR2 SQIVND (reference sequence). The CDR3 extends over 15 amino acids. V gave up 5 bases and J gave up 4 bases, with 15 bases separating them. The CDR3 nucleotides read TGTGCCAGTAGTCTGTTAGCGGAGGTTTACAATGAGCAGTTCTTC. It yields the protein CASSLLAEVYNEQFF.

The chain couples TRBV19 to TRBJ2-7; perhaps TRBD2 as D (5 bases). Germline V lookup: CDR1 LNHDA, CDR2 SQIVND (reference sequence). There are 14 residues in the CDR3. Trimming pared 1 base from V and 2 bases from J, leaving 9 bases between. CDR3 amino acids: CASSIGAGTYEQYF. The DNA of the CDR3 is TGTGCCAGTAGTATAGGGGCCGGGACCTACGAGCAGTACTTC.

The CDR3 nucleotides are TGTGCCAGTACCCACCTAACAGGGAACACTGAAGCTTTCTTT. Protein: CASTHLTGNTEAFF. The rearrangement uses TRBV19 and TRBJ1-1; the D gene is possibly TRBD1 (5 bases). This CDR3 comprises 14 residues. Germline V gene sequence: CDR1 LNHDA, CDR2 SQIVND (reference sequence). V was shortened by 7 bases and J by 1 base, with 13 bases between the two germline ends.

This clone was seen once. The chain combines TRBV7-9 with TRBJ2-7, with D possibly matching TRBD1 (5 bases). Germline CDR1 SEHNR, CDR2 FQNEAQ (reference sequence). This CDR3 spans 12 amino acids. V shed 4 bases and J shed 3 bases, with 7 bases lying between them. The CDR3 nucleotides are TGTGCCAGCAGCTCGGACAACTACGAGCAGTACTTC. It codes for CASSSDNYEQYF.

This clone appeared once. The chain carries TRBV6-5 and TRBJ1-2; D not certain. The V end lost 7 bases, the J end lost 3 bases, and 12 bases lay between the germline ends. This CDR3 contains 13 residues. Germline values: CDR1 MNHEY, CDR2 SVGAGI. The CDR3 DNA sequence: TGTGCCAGCACGGGGAACGGTTACTATGGCTACACCTTC. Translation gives CASTGNGYYGYTF.

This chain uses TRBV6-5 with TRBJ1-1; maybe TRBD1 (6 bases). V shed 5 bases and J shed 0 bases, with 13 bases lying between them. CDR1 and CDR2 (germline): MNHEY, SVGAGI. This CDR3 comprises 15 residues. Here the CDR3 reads CASSPPDRLNTEAFF. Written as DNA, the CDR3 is TGTGCCAGCAGTCCACCAGACAGGCTGAACACTGAAGCTTTCTTT.

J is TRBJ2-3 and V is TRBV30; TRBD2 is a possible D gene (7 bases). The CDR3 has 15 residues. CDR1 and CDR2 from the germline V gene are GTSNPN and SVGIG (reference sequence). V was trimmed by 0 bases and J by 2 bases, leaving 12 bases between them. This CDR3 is CAWSVRRGLTDTQYF. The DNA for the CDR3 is TGTGCCTGGAGTGTACGGCGGGGGCTCACAGATACGCAGTATTTT.

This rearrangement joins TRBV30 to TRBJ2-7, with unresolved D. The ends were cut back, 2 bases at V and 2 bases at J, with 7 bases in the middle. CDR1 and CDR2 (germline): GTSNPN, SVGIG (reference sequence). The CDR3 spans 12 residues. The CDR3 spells CAWSISPYEQYF. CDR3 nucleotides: TGTGCCTGGAGTATCAGCCCCTACGAGCAGTACTTC.

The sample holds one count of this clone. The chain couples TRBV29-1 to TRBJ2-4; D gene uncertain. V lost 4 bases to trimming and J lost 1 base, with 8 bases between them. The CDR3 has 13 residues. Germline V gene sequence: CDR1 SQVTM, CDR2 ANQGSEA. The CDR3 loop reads CSVASVAKNIQYF. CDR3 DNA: TGCAGCGTTGCATCAGTTGCCAAAAACATTCAGTACTTC.